The 11 T cell receptor beta chains given below trace back to one sample, sequenced in a study of blood T cell repertoires in COVID-19. Clones were read by immunoSEQ multiplex PCR, and TCRdb kept only the in-frame ones, dropping some. The data show some 250,000 clones, about 86% seen once. Specimen: peripheral blood. The receptors derive from a woman older than 75 with acute or convalescent COVID-19.

V usage is TRBV7-2 and J usage is TRBJ2-2, with D tentatively TRBD1 (5 bases). Germline CDR1 SGHTA, CDR2 FQGNSA. Trimming took off 4 bases at V and 2 bases at J, with 14 bases between the two ends. CDR3 length: 16 amino acids. Here the CDR3 DNA reads TGTGCCAGCAGCTCGGTTCGGCAGGGTAACACCGGGGAGCTGTTTTTT. Protein product: CASSSVRQGNTGELFF.

The V gene is TRBV4-1, the J gene TRBJ2-1; 8 positions match TRBD1. CDR1 and CDR2 (germline): MGHRA, YSYEKL. Trimming took 1 base from V and 3 from J; bases not matched to a gene: 8. The CDR3 extends over 17 amino acids. The CDR3 sequence: CASSQVWATGGYNEQFF. The CDR3 nucleotides are TGCGCCAGCAGCCAAGTGTGGGCTACAGGGGGCTACAATGAGCAGTTCTTC.

This chain joins TRBV3-1 (or the pseudogene TRBV3-2) and TRBJ1-3, with TRBD1 as a possible D gene (5 bases). With 7 bases removed from V and 0 bases from J, the gap between germline ends came to 25 bases. CDR1 is LGHDT and CDR2 is YNNKEL in the germline V gene (reference sequence). The CDR3 is made up of 19 amino acids. The CDR3 loop reads CASTPNRAGSSLSGNTIYF. In nucleotides, the CDR3 is TGTGCCAGCACCCCGAATCGGGCAGGGTCAAGTCTCTCTGGAAACACCATATATTTT.

V and J are TRBV3-1 (or the pseudogene TRBV3-2) and TRBJ2-2; D remains unclear. The CDR3 sequence is 15 residues long. Germline CDR1 reads LGHDT; CDR2 reads YNNKEL (reference sequence). Trimming stripped 1 base from V and 1 base from J, with 7 bases between. CDR3 sequence (DNA): TGTGCCAGCAGCCAAGTTAACAAGAACACCGGGGAGCTGTTTTTT. This codes for CASSQVNKNTGELFF.

The table lists this clone with a few counts. The chain combines TRBV11-2 with TRBJ1-2; D is ambiguous. This CDR3 has 18 residues. Trimming took 3 bases from V and 6 from J, leaving 26 bases between them. Germline values: CDR1 SGHAT, CDR2 FQNNGV. The CDR3 loop reads CASSLGERPGSLRDGYTF. The DNA for the CDR3 is TGTGCCAGCAGCTTGGGAGAGAGGCCAGGCTCCTTGCGGGATGGCTACACCTTC.

V and J are TRBV5-4 and TRBJ2-7; 10 nucleotides align to TRBD1. The CDR3 loop spans 14 amino acids. CDR1 and CDR2 (germline): SGHNT, YYREEE (reference sequence). V shed 3 bases, J shed 3 bases, and the junction held 3 bases outside the gene matches. The DNA of the CDR3 is TGTGCCAGCAGCTGGGGGACAGGGGACTACGAGCAGTACTTC. This gives the protein CASSWGTGDYEQYF.

The chain links TRBV12-3 or TRBV12-4 to TRBJ2-3; D is uncertain. V was shortened by 2 bases and J by 5 bases, with 5 bases between the two germline ends. CDR3 length: 12 amino acids. The CDR3 here is CASSLRVDTQYF. CDR3 coding DNA: TGTGCCAGCAGTTTACGCGTAGATACGCAGTATTTT.

CDR3 sequence: CASSPGTGGANQPQHF. CDR3 nucleotide sequence: TGCGCCAGCAGCCCCGGGACAGGGGGAGCCAATCAGCCCCAGCATTTT. The chain is built from TRBV10-2 and TRBJ1-5; the match to TRBD1 covers 11 bases. This CDR3 is built from 16 residues. Unmatched junction bases numbered 7, after V lost 6 bases and J lost 3 bases. The germline V gene has CDR1 WSHSY and CDR2 SAAADI.

The genes are TRBV29-1 and TRBJ1-1; 7 nucleotides align to TRBD1. The CDR3 runs to 12 residues. The V segment lost 7 bases and the J segment 1 base; nucleotides outside the gene matches: 3. Germline CDR1 SQVTM, CDR2 ANQGSEA. The DNA for the CDR3 is TGCAGCGCCGGGACAGCGAACACTGAAGCTTTCTTT. Its translation is CSAGTANTEAFF.

The rearrangement links TRBV21-1 to TRBJ2-7; TRBD1, the D gene given by the table, was not confirmed from the DNA. TRBV21-1 is marked as a pseudogene. The CDR3 consists of 13 residues. CDR3 region: CASSKGGRYEQYF. The CDR3 bases are TGTGCCAGCAGCAAAGGGGGCAGGTACGAGCAGTACTTC.

In its sample, this clone was seen once. The J gene is TRBJ2-2, the V gene TRBV10-3; TRBD1 is a possible D gene (5 bases). Trimming left V 2 bases short and J 6 bases short, with 10 bases between. There are 14 residues in the CDR3. CDR1 and CDR2 (germline): ENHRY, SYGVKD. DNA of the CDR3: TGTGCCATCAGTGAGGAAACAGGCCCCGGGGAGCTGTTTTTT. This sequence encodes CAISEETGPGELFF.